The clone carrying this T cell receptor beta chain was detected only a few times. The sample is drawn from a study of blood T cells in healthy people across ages. A second PCR, run for about 6 to 11 cycles, used a sample-barcoded 5' primer plus a J-beta primer mix. One entry per CDR3 protein, called by TCRdb with MiXCR from the 5' RACE reads. The repertoire includes around 800,000 distinct CDR3 sequences, about 55% of them detected once, and roughly 37% sits in the top ten. The CDR3 runs 15 residues. V lost 5 bases to trimming and J lost 5 bases, with 13 bases between them. CDR1 is SGHTA, CDR2 FQGNSA, per germline.

The clonotype was recovered from a man older than 75 in good health. The source material was blood. The chain recombines TRBV7-2 with TRBJ1-6; a weak D match, TRBD1 (6 bases). The DNA for the CDR3 is TGTGCCAGCAGCCTGCTGGGACACAATAATTCACCCCTCCACTTT. Translation: CASSLLGHNNSPLHF.